The sequence of this T cell receptor beta chain was determined in a study of PD-1 blockade in classical Hodgkin lymphoma. The V end was cut by 2 bases, the J end by 3 bases, with 8 bases between. CDR1 is SGHAT, CDR2 FQNNGV, per germline. The length of the CDR3 is 13 residues. Time point in this sample: cycle 4 day 1 (C4D1), after 5 to 7 weeks of nivolumab. Each patient's relapse followed autologous stem cell transplantation, and brentuximab vedotin exposure varied. Produced via immunoSEQ multiplex PCR; TCRdb's table is partial and in-frame only. Of about 33,000 clones in the sample, less than 75% are singletons; the top ten hold 3.9%.

The material sequenced was peripheral blood mononuclear cells (PBMCs), taken before the fourth cycle of nivolumab. The chain employs TRBV11-2 and TRBJ2-7; D is unresolved. The TCR comes from a human donor with classical Hodgkin lymphoma. As DNA, the CDR3 is TGTGCCAGCAGCTTAATCCAGCTCTACGAGCAGTACTTC. Amino acid sequence: CASSLIQLYEQYF.